Shown below are 8 T cell receptor beta chains from a single sample sequenced in a study of spatial heterogeneity in lung cancer. General study results and limits: For expanded intratumoral alpha and beta TCRs, counts tracked tumor mutation counts.

No antigen has been identified for these receptors. The time point denotes: sample taken at primary tumor resection. TCRdb used MiXCR to reprocess the 5' RACE reads, holding one entry per CDR3 protein. The sample includes 15,000 to 20,000 distinct CDR3 sequences, under 8% of them seen just once. The source material was lung tumor tissue, sampled at surgery. The receptors come from a male donor with early-stage non-small cell lung cancer.

In its sample, this clonotype ranks as medium-sized. This beta chain is off target for a library built for alpha chains, so its abundance means little. The CDR3 nucleotides read TGTGCCAGCAGCTTAGGGACAGAGACCCAGTACTTC. Protein: CASSLGTETQYF. J is TRBJ2-5 and V is TRBV7-6; D gene uncertain. CDR3 length equals 12 residues. The V gene lost 1 base and the J gene lost 4 bases, with 4 bases spanning the gap. CDR1 is SGHVS and CDR2 is FNYEAQ in the germline V gene.

This clonotype is medium-sized by share. For a library built for alpha chains, this beta chain is a stray read; little rests on its size. This chain connects TRBV11-2 to TRBJ2-1; 10 nucleotides agree with TRBD2. The germline V gene has CDR1 SGHAT and CDR2 FQNNGV. The CDR3 consists of 15 residues. The J segment lost 8 bases and the V segment lost 5 bases, leaving 9 bases of the junction unmatched. The CDR3 is CASSAGLAGEDEQFF. In DNA, the CDR3 is TGTGCCAGCAGCGCCGGGCTAGCGGGAGAGGATGAGCAGTTCTTC.

On this clonotype: Being off target in a library aimed at alpha chains, this beta chain has a size of little meaning. The V call is TRBV5-5, the J call TRBJ1-5, with TRBD1 matching over 9 bases. The V segment lost 5 bases and the J segment 5 bases; nucleotides outside the gene matches: 2. There are 13 residues in the CDR3. Germline V gives CDR1 SGHKS, CDR2 YYEKEE (reference sequence). DNA for the CDR3: TGTGCCAGCAGTTGGGACAGGGATCAGCCCCAGCATTTT. Its protein product is CASSWDRDQPQHF.

The table lists this clonotype with many counts. This beta chain was picked up by a library intended for alpha chains and is off target, so its count carries little meaning. The chain is built from TRBV24-1 and TRBJ2-1; 7 bases map to TRBD1. The V gene's germline CDR1 is KGHDR and CDR2 SFDVKD. CDR3 size: 15 residues. With V trimmed by 1 base and J by 8 bases, 7 bases remained unmatched. CDR3 in amino acids: CATSDFNRGIHEQFF. The CDR3 nucleotides are TGTGCCACCAGTGATTTCAACAGGGGAATCCATGAGCAGTTCTTC.

This clonotype was observed many times. Because the library targeted alpha chains, this beta chain is an off-target read whose size means little. V gene TRBV27 combines with J gene TRBJ2-2; TRBD1 is a possible D gene (5 bases). Germline-derived CDR1 and CDR2 are MNHEY and SMNVEV (reference sequence). The ends were cut back, 6 bases at V and 5 bases at J, with 13 bases in the middle. The CDR3 is 14 amino acids. The CDR3 DNA reads TGTGCCAGCAGGCGTCCGACAGTTACCGGGGAGCTGTTTTTT. This codes for CASRRPTVTGELFF.

This clonotype was recorded at least ten times. This beta chain appears as a stray read in a library generated for alpha chains; its size is not informative. The chain carries TRBV29-1 and TRBJ2-7; TRBD1 matches at 10 bases. The V and J ends lost 4 bases and 8 bases, in that order; junction bases with no gene match: 8. CDR3 size: 13 residues. Germline CDR1 SQVTM, CDR2 ANQGSEA. The CDR3 DNA follows: TGCAGCGTTGGGACAGGGGGTATTCAAAAGCAGTACTTC. It yields the protein CSVGTGGIQKQYF.

This clonotype occurred many times. For a library built for alpha chains, this beta chain is a stray read; little rests on its size. The J gene is TRBJ1-5, the V gene TRBV2; D not resolved. Trimming cost V 5 bases and J 3 bases, with 11 bases left between them. The CDR3 is 14 amino acids. Germline CDR1 reads SNHLY; CDR2 reads FYNNEI. Here the CDR3 DNA reads TGTGCCAGCAGTCTTGACGGTATCAATCAGCCCCAGCATTTT. This gives the protein CASSLDGINQPQHF.

Remarks on this clonotype: This may arise from a read error, as a much more abundant clone is one base away. As an off-target read in a library built for alpha chains, this beta chain has a frequency of little significance. V gene TRBV12-3 or TRBV12-4 combines with J gene TRBJ2-1; TRBD2 is a possible D gene (6 bases). CDR3 size: 14 residues. Trimming cost V 6 bases and J 4 bases, with 13 bases left between them. The CDR3 region has the DNA TGTGCCAGCAGGTTTCGACGGGAGTACAATGAGCAGTTCTTC. Protein product: CASRFRREYNEQFF.